The 18 T cell receptor beta chains listed next were all sequenced from one sample in a study of cytomegalovirus exposure and HLA in healthy donors. The PCR contained 60 Vbeta and 13 Jbeta primers. Profiled with immunoSEQ multiplex PCR; TCRdb holds only in-frame clones, not every one. Its table lists about 39,000 clones. The material sequenced was PBMCs. The receptors here all came from a male donor in good health and CMV-seronegative.

V usage is TRBV6-4 and J usage is TRBJ2-2, with 8 nucleotides matching TRBD1. Germline-derived CDR1 and CDR2 are MRHNA and SNTAGT. This CDR3 has 16 amino acids. Trimming cost V 0 bases and J 4 bases; bases outside gene matches: 4. CDR3 residues: CASSDSGQGPTGELFF. The CDR3 DNA reads as TGTGCCAGCAGTGACTCTGGACAGGGCCCCACCGGGGAGCTGTTTTTT.

V is TRBV6-1 and J is TRBJ1-2; no firm D call. V was trimmed by 2 bases and J by 2 bases, leaving 9 bases between them. Germline V gives CDR1 MNHNS, CDR2 SASEGT. This CDR3 is built from 14 residues. The CDR3 loop is CASSELPWNYGYTF. The DNA of the CDR3 is TGTGCCAGCAGTGAACTACCTTGGAACTATGGCTACACCTTC.

The gene calls are TRBV5-1 and TRBJ2-7; possibly TRBD1 for D (6 bases). Trimming stripped 0 bases from V and 2 bases from J, with 12 bases between. The length of the CDR3 is 15 residues. CDR1 is SGHRS, CDR2 YFSETQ, per germline. CDR3 region: CASSLVSQGTYEQYF. CDR3 nucleotides: TGCGCCAGCAGCTTGGTATCTCAGGGGACCTACGAGCAGTACTTC. Filled out from reference TRBV5-1 and TRBJ2-7, the complete variable domain reads KAGVTQTPRYLIKTRGQQVTLSCSPISGHRSVSWYQQTPGQGLQFLFEYFSETQRNKGNFPGRFSGRQFSNSRSEMNVSTLELGDSALYLCASSLVSQGTYEQYFGPGTRLTVT.

The CDR3 nucleotides read TGTGCCAGCAGTACAAATCAGCCCCAGCATTTT. It specifies CASSTNQPQHF. The chain recombines TRBV28 with TRBJ1-5; no definite D call. CDR1 is MDHEN, CDR2 SYDVKM, per germline. This CDR3 is 11 amino acids long. Deletions cut 5 bases from V and 4 bases from J, with 3 bases between.

The rearrangement links TRBV7-8 to TRBJ1-1; D call uncertain. This CDR3 region has 15 residues. The germline gives CDR1 SGHVS, CDR2 FQNEAQ. The V and J ends lost 5 bases and 0 bases respectively, with 13 bases between them. Here the CDR3 reads CASSATEVLNTEAFF. As DNA, the CDR3 is TGTGCCAGCAGCGCGACTGAAGTCTTGAACACTGAAGCTTTCTTT.

The rearrangement links TRBV7-9 to TRBJ1-1; 9 bases align to TRBD1. V was pared by 3 bases and J by 5 bases, with 10 bases of the junction left unmatched. Germline lookup yields CDR1 SEHNR and CDR2 FQNEAQ (reference sequence). The CDR3 consists of 16 residues. The CDR3 here is CASSLGPGQGWTEAFF. The DNA for the CDR3 is TGTGCCAGCAGCTTGGGACCGGGACAGGGTTGGACTGAAGCTTTCTTT.

The chain links TRBV27 to TRBJ1-5, with 8 nucleotides matching TRBD1. CDR1 is MNHEY and CDR2 is SMNVEV in the germline V gene (reference sequence). J was trimmed by 0 bases and V by 3 bases; bases with no gene match: 7. This CDR3 spans 17 amino acids. The chain's CDR3 is CASSFQTGDYSNQPQHF. The CDR3 DNA reads as TGTGCCAGCAGTTTCCAGACAGGGGATTATAGCAATCAGCCCCAGCATTTT.

V is TRBV7-2 and J is TRBJ2-2; 7 positions match TRBD1. V lost 5 bases to trimming and J lost 1 base; unmatched junction nucleotides: 4. Germline CDR1 is SGHTA and CDR2 is FQGNSA. The CDR3 covers 15 residues. CDR3 bases: TGTGCCAGCAGCGCCACAGGGGTGAACACCGGGGAGCTGTTTTTT. Protein sequence: CASSATGVNTGELFF.

The chain couples TRBV11-2 to TRBJ1-5, with D unclear. This CDR3 is built from 13 residues. V gave up 1 base and J gave up 4 bases, with 5 bases separating them. CDR1 and CDR2 from the germline V gene are SGHAT and FQNNGV. The CDR3 here is CASSLGENQPQHF. CDR3 coding DNA: TGTGCCAGCAGCTTAGGGGAGAATCAGCCCCAGCATTTT.

J is TRBJ1-5 and V is TRBV19; 7 bases map to TRBD1. With 9 bases clipped from V and 2 bases from J, the junction kept 7 bases outside the gene matches. The germline V gene encodes CDR1 LNHDA and CDR2 SQIVND (reference sequence). The CDR3 spans 14 residues. Written as DNA, the CDR3 is TGTGCCAGCACTACAGGGGTCGGCAATCAGCCCCAGCATTTT. The encoded protein is CASTTGVGNQPQHF.

The gene calls are TRBV19 and TRBJ1-6; D unclear. Germline V CDR1 and CDR2: LNHDA, SQIVND (reference sequence). The CDR3 runs to 15 residues. V was cut by 7 bases and J by 3 bases, with 13 bases left in between. The DNA for the CDR3 is TGTGCCAGTACCCTGCGGAGCCTCTATAATTCACCCCTCCACTTT. Its protein is CASTLRSLYNSPLHF.

The J gene is TRBJ2-4, the V gene TRBV7-9; the D is unclear. Germline assignment: CDR1 SEHNR and CDR2 FQNEAQ (reference sequence). Trimming cost V 1 base and J 0 bases, with 10 bases left between them. The CDR3 runs to 16 residues. The DNA for the CDR3 is TGTGCCAGCAGCTTAGGGGCTAAGATAGCCAAAAACATTCAGTACTTC. It codes for CASSLGAKIAKNIQYF.

The chain couples TRBV12-5 to TRBJ1-1; 8 positions match TRBD1. The CDR3 has 15 residues. Germline CDR1 and CDR2: LGHNT and FRNRAP. Trimming at V came to 1 base and at J to 4 bases, leaving 5 bases not matched to a gene. CDR3 sequence: CASGLDRGTITEAFF. The CDR3 nucleotides are TGTGCTAGTGGTTTGGACAGGGGGACGATCACTGAAGCTTTCTTT. The full variable domain, its missing parts supplied by reference TRBV12-5 and TRBJ1-1, is DARVTQTPRHKVTEMGQEVTMRCQPILGHNTVFWYRQTMMQGLELLAYFRNRAPLDDSGMPKDRFSAEMPDATLATLKIQPSEPRDSAVYFCASGLDRGTITEAFFGQGTRLTVV.

The V gene is TRBV5-1, the J gene TRBJ1-1; TRBD1 is a possible D gene (5 bases). The V gene's germline CDR1 is SGHRS and CDR2 YFSETQ. Trimming shortened V by 4 bases and J by 1 base, and 14 bases separated the two germline ends. This CDR3 spans 15 amino acids. The CDR3 bases are TGCGCCAGCAGCCCCCCCGGACAAGGGAACACTGAAGCTTTCTTT. It encodes CASSPPGQGNTEAFF.

The chain recombines TRBV5-4 with TRBJ2-3; 11 positions agree with TRBD2. The CDR3 runs 14 residues. The junction had 6 bases not matched to a gene; V was cut back by 4 bases and J by 8 bases. Germline values: CDR1 SGHNT, CDR2 YYREEE (reference sequence). CDR3 sequence (DNA): TGTGCCAGCAGCGTGACTAGCGGGATGGGTACGCAGTATTTT. This translates into CASSVTSGMGTQYF.

This chain links TRBV2 with TRBJ1-1; D may be TRBD1 (5 bases). Germline CDR1 is SNHLY and CDR2 is FYNNEI. CDR3 length: 13 residues. Trimming cost V 9 bases and J 1 base, with 12 bases left between them. Here the CDR3 reads CASSLTGNTEAFF. CDR3 bases: TGTGCCAGTAGCCTAACAGGGAACACTGAAGCTTTCTTT.

The CDR3 bases are TGTGCCAGCAGTCCCCGACAGGACATGAACACTGAAGCTTTCTTT. Protein: CASSPRQDMNTEAFF. The chain couples TRBV28 to TRBJ1-1; maybe TRBD1 (6 bases). CDR1 and CDR2 (germline): MDHEN, SYDVKM. The V gene lost 5 bases and the J gene lost 0 bases, with 13 bases spanning the gap. The CDR3 runs 15 residues.

Regarding this clone: Other DNA sequences within the sample encode an identical CDR3. The rearrangement joins TRBV5-1 to TRBJ2-7; 8 bases agree with TRBD2. V trimming: 1 base; J trimming: 3 bases; junction bases outside the gene matches: 3. Germline V CDR1 and CDR2: SGHRS, YFSETQ. This CDR3 region has 14 residues. CDR3 DNA: TGCGCCAGCAGCTTGAAGCGGGGGAACTACGAGCAGTACTTC. It is translated as CASSLKRGNYEQYF.